This T cell receptor (beta chain) was recovered during a study of T-cell reconstitution after alpha-beta-depleted transplantation in children (TCRdb year 2016). Regarding the study in general: Using TCR repertoire profiling, the study followed T-cell immune reconstitution in a quantitative way in children after TCRalphabeta/CD19-depleted allogeneic hematopoietic cell transplantation. Beyond this particular receptor, the publication reports: Apparently early alphabetaT-cell count recovery about two months after transplant reportedly relied on only several hundred rapidly expanded clones derived from non-depleted graft cells. The high TCRbeta diversity at day 60 in some patients was ascribed to recipient T cells and intrathymic progenitors that had survived conditioning. The frequencies of hyperexpanded clones fell over the following months, and after one year, T-cell counts and TCRbeta diversity were mostly attributed to newly produced T cells.

This clonotype was counted many times. The specificity of this receptor is unknown. No much larger clonotype is one base removed from it; base qualities were not supplied. Receptors were amplified or captured by PCR. The sequencing machine was an Illumina HiSeq 2500. To normalize quantification of the TCRbeta repertoire, the TCR libraries were built with molecular barcoding that relied on unique molecular identifiers. TCRdb ran its own pipeline on the public reads, namely fastp trimming at Q25 and MiXCR clone calling, and kept in-frame beta chains. Each CDR3 protein gets just one entry, which takes the most common genes and DNA from the rows behind it. The sample contains 65,000 to 75,000 distinct CDR3 sequences, roughly 4.9% of them found a single time. Around 18% of the sample is taken by the ten largest. Taken from the germline V gene, the CDR1 and CDR2 loops are SQVTM and ANQGSEA. The cysteine opens and the phenylalanine closes a CDR3 of 14 amino acids. The DNA shown is the 42-base CDR3, in frame from base 1. V is clipped by 6 bases and J by 3 bases, and the sequence between their germline boundaries is 17 bases long.

The treatment or condition label, as the study defines it: allogeneic hematopoietic cell transplantation with graft depleted of TCRalphabeta T cells and CD19 B cells. The children who served as transplant recipients had been given grafts of TCRalphabeta/CD19-depleted allogeneic hematopoietic cells. This clonotype originated in a boy younger than two who had a stem cell transplant for acute myeloid leukemia, so the T cells may come from the graft donor. The sequence links TRBV29-1 to TRBJ1-2; the D gene is perhaps TRBD1, on 5 matching bases. The sample in question was PBMCs, mostly from graft donor cells, obtained 180 days after TCRalphabeta/CD19-depleted stem cell transplant. The sequenced DNA: TGCAGCGTGGAACCCTATCAGGGATACTATGGCTACACCTTC. This codes for CSVEPYQGYYGYTF.